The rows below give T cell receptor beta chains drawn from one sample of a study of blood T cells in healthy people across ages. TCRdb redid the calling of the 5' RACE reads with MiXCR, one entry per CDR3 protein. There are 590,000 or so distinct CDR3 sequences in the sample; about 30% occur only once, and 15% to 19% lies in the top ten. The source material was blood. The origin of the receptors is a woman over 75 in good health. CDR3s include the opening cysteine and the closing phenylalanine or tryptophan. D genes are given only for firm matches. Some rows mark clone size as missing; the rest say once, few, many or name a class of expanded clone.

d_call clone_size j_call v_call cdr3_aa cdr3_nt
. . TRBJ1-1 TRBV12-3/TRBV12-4 CASSSRLWITGVNTEAFF TGTGCCAGCAGTTCCCGGTTATGGATTACCGGGGTGAACACTGAAGCTTTCTTT
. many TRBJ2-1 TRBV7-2 CASSALERISSYNEQFF TGTGCCAGCAGCGCCCTCGAGAGGATCAGCTCCTACAATGAGCAGTTCTTC
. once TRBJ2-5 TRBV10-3 CAISESGQVQETQYF TGTGCCATCAGTGAGTCAGGTCAGGTTCAAGAGACCCAGTACTTC
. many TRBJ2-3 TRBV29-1 CSVEVVGADTQYF TGCAGCGTTGAAGTTGTGGGGGCAGATACGCAGTATTTT
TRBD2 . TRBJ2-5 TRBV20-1 CSARDIAGQNEQYF TGCAGTGCTAGAGATATAGCGGGACAAAATGAGCAGTACTTC
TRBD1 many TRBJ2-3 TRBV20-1 CSAWWTGGSTDTQYF TGCAGTGCTTGGTGGACAGGGGGAAGCACAGATACGCAGTATTTT
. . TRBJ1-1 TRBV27 CASSLRRMNTEAFF TGTGCCAGCAGTTTGAGGAGGATGAACACTGAAGCTTTCTTT
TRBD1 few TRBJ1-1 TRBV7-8 CASSFIPGQGLRSTEAFF TGTGCCAGCAGTTTCATCCCGGGACAGGGACTACGGAGCACTGAAGCTTTCTTT
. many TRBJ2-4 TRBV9 CASSPNVGAKNIQYF TGTGCCAGCAGCCCTAACGTCGGAGCCAAAAACATTCAGTACTTC
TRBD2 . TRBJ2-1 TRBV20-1 CSASGLTSGMGYNEQFF TGCAGTGCTAGTGGGCTGACTAGCGGGATGGGCTACAATGAGCAGTTCTTC
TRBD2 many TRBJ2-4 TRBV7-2 CASKPGGALTLNIQYF TGTGCCAGCAAACCGGGGGGGGCCCTTACTTTAAACATTCAGTACTTC
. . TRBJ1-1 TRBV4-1 CASSQASGTEAFF TGCGCCAGCAGCCAAGCTTCGGGCACTGAAGCTTTCTTT
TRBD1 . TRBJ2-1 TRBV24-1 CATSAPWDRGSEQFF TGTGCCACCAGTGCCCCTTGGGACAGGGGTTCCGAGCAGTTCTTC
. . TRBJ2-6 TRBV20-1 CSAPRSANVLTF TGCAGTGCTCCTAGATCGGCCAACGTCCTGACTTTC
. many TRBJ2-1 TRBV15 CATSTVTHSYNEQFF TGTGCCACCAGCACAGTAACGCACTCCTACAATGAGCAGTTCTTC
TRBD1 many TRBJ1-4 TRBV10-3 CAIRGDRVEEKLFF TGTGCCATCAGGGGGGACAGGGTTGAAGAAAAACTGTTTTTT
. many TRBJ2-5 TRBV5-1 CASSWSTGQETQYF TGCGCCAGCAGCTGGTCTACAGGGCAAGAGACCCAGTACTTC
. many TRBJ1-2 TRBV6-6 CASSPGRAGDGYTF TGTGCCAGCAGTCCAGGACGGGCGGGGGATGGCTACACCTTC
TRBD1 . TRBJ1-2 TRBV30 CAWGHRGQGYTF TGTGCCTGGGGACACAGGGGGCAAGGCTACACCTTC
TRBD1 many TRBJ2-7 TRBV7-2 CASSSRTGPTYEQYF TGTGCCAGCAGCTCCAGGACAGGGCCGACCTACGAGCAGTACTTC
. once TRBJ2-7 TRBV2 CASRKTGQQYF TGTGCCAGCAGAAAGACAGGACAGCAGTACTTC
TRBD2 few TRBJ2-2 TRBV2 CASKATSGNTGELFF TGTGCCAGCAAAGCTACTAGCGGAAACACCGGGGAGCTGTTTTTT
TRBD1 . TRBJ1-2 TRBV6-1 CASRSGGGGGYTF TGTGCCAGCAGATCAGGGGGCGGAGGGGGCTACACCTTC
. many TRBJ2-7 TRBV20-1 CSASLPMAPYEQYF TGCAGTGCTAGTCTCCCCATGGCCCCCTACGAGCAGTACTTC
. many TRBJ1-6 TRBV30 CAWIPGESSYNSPLHF TGTGCCTGGATCCCAGGGGAAAGCTCCTATAATTCACCCCTCCACTTT
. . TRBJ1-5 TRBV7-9 CASSRDTYQPQHF TGTGCCAGCAGCCGCGACACATATCAGCCCCAGCATTTT
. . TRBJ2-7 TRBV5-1 CASSTNRASYEQYF TGCGCCAGCAGCACGAACAGGGCGTCCTACGAGCAGTACTTC
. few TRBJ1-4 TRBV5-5 CASSLAPTNEKLFF TGTGCCAGCAGCTTGGCACCAACTAATGAAAAACTGTTTTTT
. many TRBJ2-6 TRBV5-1 CASSAGPGGKSGANVLTF TGCGCCAGCAGCGCGGGTCCAGGCGGGAAATCTGGGGCCAACGTCCTGACTTTC
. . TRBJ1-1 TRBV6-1 CASIAPGVLNTEAFF TGTGCCAGCATAGCCCCCGGGGTTTTGAACACTGAAGCTTTCTTT
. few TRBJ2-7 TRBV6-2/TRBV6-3 CASSYGAGYTHNEQYF TGTGCCAGCAGTTACGGGGCGGGGTATACCCACAATGAGCAGTACTTC
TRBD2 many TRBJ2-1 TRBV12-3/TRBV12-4 CASRFSGGVHNEQFF TGTGCCAGCAGATTTAGCGGGGGCGTTCACAATGAGCAGTTCTTC
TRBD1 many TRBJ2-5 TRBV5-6 CASRHRGRIQETQYF TGTGCCAGCAGGCACAGGGGGCGGATCCAAGAGACCCAGTACTTC
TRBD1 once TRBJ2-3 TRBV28 CASRWGQGKTDTQYF TGTGCCAGCAGGTGGGGACAGGGCAAGACAGATACGCAGTATTTT
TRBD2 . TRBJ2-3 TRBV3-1 CASSPNGGGGLITDTQYF TGTGCCAGCAGCCCCAATGGGGGCGGGGGGCTTATCACAGATACGCAGTATTTT
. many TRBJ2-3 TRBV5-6 CASSSGVNTQYF TGTGCCAGCAGCTCGGGGGTCAATACGCAGTATTTT